What follows are 30 T cell receptor beta chains derived from one specimen sequenced in a study of blood T cell repertoires in COVID-19. Clones were sequenced by immunoSEQ multiplex PCR, and TCRdb holds only the in-frame ones, with some missing. The sample holds 60,000 to 65,000 clones, around 77% seen once. The sequencing input was peripheral blood. These receptors came from a woman in her 70s with COVID-19, enrolled during active disease.

The gene calls are TRBV11-1 and TRBJ1-2; 9 bases agree with TRBD1. CDR3 length: 14 amino acids. CDR1 SGHAT and CDR2 FQDESV come from the germline V gene (reference sequence). J was trimmed by 8 bases and V by 4 bases; bases with no gene match: 8. CDR3 nucleotide sequence: TGTGCCAGCAGCTACTCACAGGGGGCTGAGGGCTACACCTTC. It is translated as CASSYSQGAEGYTF.

The CDR3 bases are TGTGCCAGCAGCGTATACACAGATCTTGGCTATGGCTACACCTTC. This translates into CASSVYTDLGYGYTF. V usage is TRBV9 and J usage is TRBJ1-2; the D is unclear. The germline V and J ends were trimmed by 1 base and 4 bases, with 14 bases remaining between them. The CDR3 totals 15 residues. Germline assignment: CDR1 SGDLS and CDR2 YYNGEE.

The chain employs TRBV7-2 and TRBJ1-4; TRBD1 matches at 10 bases. V shed 5 bases, J shed 7 bases, and the junction held 19 bases outside the gene matches. This CDR3 is built from 19 residues. Germline V gene data show CDR1 as SGHTA and CDR2 as FQGNSA. CDR3 residues: CASSLFEWDRGSRGEKLFF. CDR3 nucleotide sequence: TGTGCCAGCAGCCTTTTTGAGTGGGACAGGGGTTCGAGGGGTGAAAAACTGTTTTTT.

The chain joins TRBV4-3 to TRBJ2-1; perhaps TRBD2 as D (6 bases). The length of the CDR3 is 16 residues. Trimming cost V 6 bases and J 5 bases, with 20 bases left between them. CDR1 is LGHNA and CDR2 is YSLEER in the germline V gene. CDR3 sequence (DNA): TGCGCCAGCAGACCAAGTCTGTCTAGCGCCGACAATGAGCAGTTCTTC. This translates into CASRPSLSSADNEQFF.

The chain has TRBV7-8 and TRBJ2-2; TRBD1 agrees at 7 bases. Germline V gene lookup returns CDR1 SGHVS and CDR2 FQNEAQ. Trimming took 4 bases from V and 5 from J; bases not matched to a gene: 1. This CDR3 has 13 amino acids. This CDR3 is CASSSGGTGELFF. The CDR3 coding sequence is TGTGCCAGCAGCTCAGGGGGTACCGGGGAGCTGTTTTTT.

The chain links TRBV7-6 to TRBJ2-7; 7 bases match TRBD2. Trimming cost V 7 bases and J 2 bases; bases outside gene matches: 11. This CDR3 spans 15 amino acids. Germline-derived CDR1 and CDR2 are SGHVS and FNYEAQ. CDR3 sequence: CASTRGEGTTYEQYF. The CDR3 DNA reads TGTGCCAGCACCAGAGGGGAGGGCACAACCTACGAGCAGTACTTC.

This chain links TRBV11-2 with TRBJ1-5; D not resolved. Germline CDR1 and CDR2: SGHAT and FQNNGV. The V gene lost 0 bases and the J gene lost 6 bases, with 6 bases spanning the gap. CDR3 length: 13 residues. The CDR3 DNA reads as TGTGCCAGCAGCTTAGATGTCGGTCAGCCCCAGCATTTT. Translated: CASSLDVGQPQHF.

The rearrangement joins TRBV2 to TRBJ2-3; tentative D call: TRBD2 (6 bases). V was trimmed by 0 bases and J by 8 bases, leaving 12 bases between them. This CDR3 is 14 amino acids long. Germline CDR1 and CDR2: SNHLY and FYNNEI. The CDR3 DNA reads TGTGCCAGCAGTGAAGCAAGTCTGGGAGGTACGCAGTATTTT. This translates into CASSEASLGGTQYF. The full variable domain, completed using reference TRBV2 and TRBJ2-3, is EPEVTQTPSHQVTQMGQEVILRCVPISNHLYFYWYRQILGQKVEFLVSFYNNEISEKSEIFDDQFSVERPDGSNFTLKIRSTKLEDSAMYFCASSEASLGGTQYFGPGTRLTVL.

J is TRBJ1-2 and V is TRBV7-2; D possibly corresponds to TRBD1 (5 bases). The CDR3 spans 15 residues. V was shortened by 0 bases and J by 7 bases, with 15 bases between the two germline ends. Germline V gene lookup returns CDR1 SGHTA and CDR2 FQGNSA. The chain's CDR3 is CASSLATTAPGGYTF. As DNA, the CDR3 is TGTGCCAGCAGCTTAGCGACGACAGCTCCCGGTGGCTACACCTTC.

In its sample, this clone was seen a few times. The J gene is TRBJ2-7, the V gene TRBV10-3, with 7 bases matching TRBD1. The germline V gene has CDR1 ENHRY and CDR2 SYGVKD. CDR3 length: 13 residues. V was pared by 10 bases and J by 2 bases, with 8 bases of the junction left unmatched. CDR3 residues: CAKNRQGTYEQYV. In DNA form, the CDR3 reads TGTGCCAAGAACCGACAGGGTACCTACGAGCAGTACGTC.

The V and J genes are TRBV4-2 and TRBJ1-5; the D gene is possibly TRBD1 (6 bases). Germline V gene data show CDR1 as LGHNA and CDR2 as YNFKEQ. The CDR3 is 15 residues long. The V end lost 4 bases, the J end lost 1 base, and 11 bases lay between the germline ends. CDR3 loop: CASSPGGQSNQPQHF. CDR3 DNA sequence: TGTGCCAGCAGCCCCGGAGGACAGAGCAATCAGCCCCAGCATTTT.

The gene calls are TRBV5-1 and TRBJ1-1, with 11 bases lining up with TRBD1. The CDR3 length is 16 residues. Per the germline V gene, CDR1 is SGHRS and CDR2 is YFSETQ. With 4 bases clipped from V and 3 bases from J, the junction kept 8 bases outside the gene matches. DNA for the CDR3: TGCGCCAGCAGCGTAGGGACAGGGGGTAGGGACACTGAAGCTTTCTTT. Its translation is CASSVGTGGRDTEAFF.

This clone was counted only a few times. Other DNA sequences in the sample encode the same CDR3. The V call is TRBV18, the J call TRBJ1-2, with D perhaps TRBD1 (5 bases). CDR3 size: 13 residues. V shed 3 bases and J shed 1 base, with 6 bases lying between them. Germline values: CDR1 KGHSH, CDR2 LQKENI. CDR3 protein: CASSPDSNYGYTF. The CDR3 DNA reads as TGTGCCAGCTCACCCGACAGTAACTATGGCTACACCTTC.

This clone was detected a few times. The chain has TRBV6-5 and TRBJ1-2; D is unresolved. The ends were cut back, 2 bases at V and 5 bases at J, with 3 bases in the middle. CDR3 length equals 11 residues. Germline V lookup: CDR1 MNHEY, CDR2 SVGAGI. CDR3 DNA sequence: TGTGCCAGCAGTTACACTTATGGCTACACCTTC. Amino acid sequence: CASSYTYGYTF.

This clone has more than one count but fewer than ten. The chain combines TRBV12-3 or TRBV12-4 with TRBJ1-3, with D possibly matching TRBD1 (6 bases). The CDR3 loop spans 13 amino acids. The V end lost 6 bases, the J end lost 16 bases, and 22 bases lay between the germline ends. In DNA form, the CDR3 reads TGTGCCAGCAGCATACTAGGGGGGGGCCGAAGTTATTTT. The encoded protein is CASSILGGGRSYF.

This clone was observed a handful of times. The chain recombines TRBV24-1 with TRBJ2-3; 7 bases line up with TRBD2. CDR1 is KGHDR and CDR2 is SFDVKD in the germline V gene. The CDR3 runs 14 residues. Trimming cost V 5 bases and J 3 bases; bases outside gene matches: 4. CDR3 loop: CATSVGGETDTQYF. CDR3 in DNA: TGTGCCACCAGTGTGGGGGGGGAGACAGATACGCAGTATTTT.

CDR3 nucleotide sequence: TGTGCCAGCAGCGACCCTAGCGGGGATGGCACAGATACGCAGTATTTT. Translating gives CASSDPSGDGTDTQYF. The rearrangement uses TRBV9 and TRBJ2-3; 9 nucleotides match TRBD2. The CDR3 covers 16 residues. CDR1 SGDLS and CDR2 YYNGEE come from the germline V gene. The J segment lost 1 base and the V segment lost 3 bases, leaving 6 bases of the junction unmatched.

The table lists this clone with a count of one. The chain links TRBV19 to TRBJ1-1, with TRBD1 matching 7 bases. The CDR3 loop spans 13 amino acids. The trim removed 6 bases at V and 4 bases at J, leaving 5 bases unmatched. The germline V gene has CDR1 LNHDA and CDR2 SQIVND (reference sequence). This CDR3 reads CASSDRVATEAFF. The CDR3 coding sequence is TGTGCCAGTAGCGACAGGGTGGCCACTGAAGCTTTCTTT.

The rearrangement links TRBV7-2 to TRBJ2-1; 11 bases agree with TRBD1. This CDR3 has 14 residues. Germline lookup yields CDR1 SGHTA and CDR2 FQGNSA. J was trimmed by 7 bases and V by 7 bases; bases with no gene match: 6. CDR3 loop: CASTPGQGGNEQFF. CDR3 DNA sequence: TGTGCCAGCACCCCGGGACAGGGGGGGAATGAGCAGTTCTTC.

The DNA for the CDR3 is TGTGCCTCCGCGCGCGGGGAGGGGATTCCCTATAATTCACCCCTCCACTTT. It is translated as CASARGEGIPYNSPLHF. The V call is TRBV19, the J call TRBJ1-6; D is possibly TRBD1 (5 bases). V was pared by 11 bases and J by 2 bases, with 22 bases between. The germline CDR1 and CDR2 sequences are LNHDA and SQIVND (reference sequence). This CDR3 spans 17 amino acids.

DNA for the CDR3: TGTGCCAGTGGCCCCAAAGAGACCCAGTACTTC. Translation: CASGPKETQYF. The chain combines TRBV19 with TRBJ2-5; the D is unclear. V was trimmed by 8 bases and J by 3 bases, leaving 7 bases between them. This CDR3 contains 11 residues. Germline assignment: CDR1 LNHDA and CDR2 SQIVND (reference sequence).

This clone has just a few counts. This rearrangement joins TRBV14 to TRBJ2-2; D remains unclear. CDR1 is SGHDN, CDR2 FVKESK, per germline. This CDR3 contains 14 residues. V lost 1 base and J 3 bases, leaving 6 bases between the germline ends. DNA for the CDR3: TGTGCCAGCAGCCAAGGGCGGTACACCGGGGAGCTGTTTTTT. It codes for CASSQGRYTGELFF.

The gene calls are TRBV11-3 and TRBJ2-3, with 7 bases matching TRBD2. V shed 5 bases, J shed 5 bases, and the junction held 1 base outside the gene matches. The germline CDR1 and CDR2 sequences are SGHNT and YENEEA. The CDR3 totals 12 residues. CDR3 nucleotide sequence: TGTGCCAGCAGCCCTAGCGGAGATACGCAGTATTTT. Its translation is CASSPSGDTQYF.

The J gene is TRBJ1-4, the V gene TRBV4-1; 8 positions agree with TRBD1. This CDR3 spans 16 amino acids. The ends lost 6 bases at V and 6 bases at J; junction bases unmatched: 12. In germline, CDR1 is MGHRA, CDR2 YSYEKL. The CDR3 nucleotides read TGCGCCAGCAGGATCACAGGGGGGGGAATCGATGAAAAACTGTTTTTT. It encodes CASRITGGGIDEKLFF.

The rearrangement joins TRBV27 to TRBJ2-3, with TRBD2 matching 14 bases. Losses at the gene ends were 8 bases for V and 2 bases for J; bases not matched to a gene: 3. Germline CDR1 and CDR2: MNHEY and SMNVEV (reference sequence). This CDR3 comprises 15 residues. CDR3 nucleotides: TGTGCCAGCTGGACTAGCGGGAGGCACACAGATACGCAGTATTTT. It encodes CASWTSGRHTDTQYF.

The chain recombines TRBV18 with TRBJ2-7; D perhaps matches TRBD1 (6 bases). CDR3 length: 14 residues. Germline V gives CDR1 KGHSH, CDR2 LQKENI. Trimming took 3 bases from V and 3 from J, leaving 12 bases between them. The CDR3 DNA follows: TGTGCCAGCTCACCCGGGACAAGGAGCTACGAGCAGTACTTC. Protein sequence: CASSPGTRSYEQYF.

This clone was recorded a few times. The V call is TRBV7-9, the J call TRBJ1-5; weak D call: TRBD1 (6 bases). Per germline, CDR1 SEHNR and CDR2 FQNEAQ (reference sequence). V was clipped by 8 bases and J by 7 bases, with 18 bases between them. This CDR3 comprises 14 residues. The CDR3 sequence is CASQAGGGWQPQHF. CDR3 nucleotide sequence: TGTGCCAGCCAGGCCGGCGGGGGCTGGCAGCCCCAGCATTTT.

V gene TRBV7-9 combines with J gene TRBJ2-3; D call uncertain. V lost 4 bases, J lost 8 bases, and 10 bases lay in between. Germline V gene data show CDR1 as SEHNR and CDR2 as FQNEAQ (reference sequence). The CDR3 covers 12 residues. CDR3 DNA: TGTGCCAGCAGCTCAGGAAAGTCTACGCAGTATTTT. Translation gives CASSSGKSTQYF. The entire variable domain, with the rest obtained from reference TRBV7-9 and TRBJ2-3, is as follows: DTGVSQNPRHKITKRGQNVTFRCDPISEHNRLYWYRQTLGQGPEFLTYFQNEAQLEKSRLLSDRFSAERPKGSFSTLEIQRTEQGDSAMYLCASSSGKSTQYFGPGTRLTVL.

In its sample, this clone was seen a few times. This chain joins TRBV9 and TRBJ2-1; 14 bases line up with TRBD2. This CDR3 has 16 residues. V shed 2 bases and J 9 bases; nucleotides not matched to a gene: 7. The germline CDR1 and CDR2 sequences are SGDLS and YYNGEE. CDR3: CASSVGLAGDSGEQFF. The CDR3 nucleotides are TGTGCCAGCAGCGTGGGACTAGCGGGAGATTCTGGTGAGCAGTTCTTC.

The chain couples TRBV19 to TRBJ1-1; D is possibly TRBD1 (5 bases). The V gene lost 7 bases and the J gene lost 3 bases, with 15 bases spanning the gap. Germline V CDR1 and CDR2: LNHDA, SQIVND (reference sequence). The CDR3 covers 14 residues. CDR3 region: CASILQEGYTEAFF. DNA for the CDR3: TGTGCCAGTATTTTACAGGAAGGTTACACTGAAGCTTTCTTT.